This T cell receptor (beta chain) was sequenced during a study of T cells expressing NK-cell markers. CDR1 and CDR2 from the germline V gene are MGHRA and YSYEKL. This CDR3 comprises 18 residues. TCRdb re-called the 5' RACE reads and catalogs CDR3 proteins one per entry, DNA excluded. The table counts about 260,000 distinct CDR3 sequences; around 4.2% lies in the top ten. The sequence was obtained from a woman between 18 and 69 years old in good health. J is TRBJ2-1 and V is TRBV4-1; TCRdb's D gene call, TRBD2, goes unchecked for lack of DNA. The material sequenced was blood T cells: a sorted CD56 or NKG2C T cell subset, CD4+ or CD8+ T cells, or bulk PBMC T cells (not recorded which). CDR3 amino acids: CASSPRLGGLSSYNEQFF.